This record covers a single T cell receptor beta chain. These data originate in a study of blood T cells in healthy people across ages. Study-level background: Every two T cells gave about one barcoded beta molecule via template switching.

Trimming took 8 bases from V and 5 from J, leaving 21 bases between them. Germline values: CDR1 DFQATT, CDR2 SNEGSKA (reference sequence). The CDR3 is 14 residues long. The second PCR ran roughly 7 to 12 cycles with a sample-barcoded 5' primer and J-beta primers. The yield of each sample was at least 2.5 million CDR3-containing paired-end reads. One entry per CDR3 protein results from TCRdb running MiXCR on the 5' RACE reads. The sample yields hundreds of thousands of distinct CDR3 sequences, under 45% seen once. The TCR comes from a man aged 55 to 69 in good health. The sequenced sample consisted of blood. The chain recombines TRBV20-1 with TRBJ2-5, with D perhaps TRBD1 (8 bases). The CDR3 DNA reads as TGCAGTCCACGGACAGGGAGGGAATGGGAGACCCAGTACTTC. Encoded protein: CSPRTGREWETQYF.